The TCR beta chain under discussion was sequenced for a study of T cell responses to AZD1222 COVID-19 vaccine. The CDR3 is 16 amino acids. Germline V lookup: CDR1 GTSNPN, CDR2 SVGIG (reference sequence). J lost 3 bases, V lost 0 bases, and 7 bases had no gene match. Profiling relied on immunoSEQ multiplex PCR, and the TCRdb table lists in-frame clones only, not all of them. This repertoire shows roughly 130,000 clones, around 90% found once; its top ten account for approximately 2.6%. V gene TRBV30 combines with J gene TRBJ2-5, with 10 bases aligning to TRBD2. This specimen consisted of peripheral blood, obtained on day 0 of AZD1222 vaccination. The receptor was isolated from an adult in good health. The CDR3 sequence: CAWSVVSGGTKETQYF. CDR3 coding DNA: TGTGCCTGGAGTGTAGTTAGCGGGGGGACCAAAGAGACCCAGTACTTC.